A single sample gave rise to the 22 T cell receptor beta chains below, sequenced in a study of human T cells and chemical hapten exposure. Indicated time point: patch test 3, about 24 weeks after DPC sensitization. Treatment of the sample: therapeutic diphenylcyclopropenone sensitization with weekly scalp DPC. Each CDR3 protein is one row after TCRdb ran MiXCR on the RACE reads. This sample yields about 64,000 distinct CDR3 sequences, of which approximately 10% are seen a single time; approximately 2.4% belongs to the top ten. Source: whole blood, taken in connection with sensitization to the hapten diphenylcyclopropenone (DPC). The receptor source for this set is a woman aged 25 to 39 with alopecia areata. Some clones in this sample may be carry-over from other donors' samples.

The chain recombines TRBV28 with TRBJ1-6; TRBD1 is a possible D gene (5 bases). CDR3 length equals 14 residues. Trimming shortened V by 6 bases and J by 5 bases, and 11 bases separated the two germline ends. Germline loops: CDR1 MDHEN, CDR2 SYDVKM. Here the CDR3 DNA reads TGTGCCAGCAGCTATACGGACAATAATTCACCCCTCCACTTT. Its translation: CASSYTDNNSPLHF. Complete variable domain (other parts from reference TRBV28 and TRBJ1-6): DVKVTQSSRYLVKRTGEKVFLECVQDMDHENMFWYRQDPGLGLRLIYFSYDVKMKEKGDIPEGYSVSREKKERFSLILESASTNQTSMYLCASSYTDNNSPLHFGNGTRLTVT.

This clonotype occurred a few times. The chain links TRBV6-5 to TRBJ1-2; D call uncertain. The ends were cut back, 5 bases at V and 3 bases at J, with 13 bases in the middle. Germline V gives CDR1 MNHEY, CDR2 SVGAGI. The CDR3 has 14 residues. CDR3 amino acids: CASSPPGRHYGYTF. DNA of the CDR3: TGTGCCAGCAGTCCCCCAGGCCGCCACTATGGCTACACCTTC.

The chain joins TRBV28 to TRBJ1-2; D perhaps matches TRBD1 (5 bases). In germline, CDR1 is MDHEN, CDR2 SYDVKM. V lost 6 bases and J 8 bases, leaving 13 bases between the germline ends. The CDR3 length is 12 residues. Written as DNA, the CDR3 is TGTGCCAGCAGCCTGCAGGGAAGAGGCTACACCTTC. As protein: CASSLQGRGYTF.

V usage is TRBV18 and J usage is TRBJ2-1; unclear D gene. The germline gives CDR1 KGHSH, CDR2 LQKENI. This CDR3 is built from 15 residues. Deletions cut 3 bases from V and 4 bases from J, with 13 bases between. CDR3 DNA: TGTGCCAGCTCACCGTCCTTAGATCCTTACAATGAGCAGTTCTTC. Translation gives CASSPSLDPYNEQFF.

CDR3 region: CASSQVPHYEQYF. CDR3 bases: TGCGCCAGCAGCCAAGTTCCTCACTACGAGCAGTACTTC. The gene calls are TRBV4-1 and TRBJ2-7; D unresolved. This CDR3 is built from 13 residues. V lost 1 base and J 3 bases, leaving 7 bases between the germline ends. Germline-derived CDR1 and CDR2 are MGHRA and YSYEKL.

There are many counts of this clonotype. The chain is built from TRBV15 and TRBJ1-2; possibly TRBD1 for D (5 bases). Germline lookup yields CDR1 LNHNV and CDR2 YYDKDF (reference sequence). The CDR3 has 15 amino acids. The V and J ends lost 0 bases and 5 bases respectively, with 13 bases between them. CDR3 bases: TGTGCCACCAGCAGAGATGTCGAGGGGATTTATGGCTACACCTTC. This encodes CATSRDVEGIYGYTF.

V is TRBV11-1 and J is TRBJ2-2, with a possible D match to TRBD1 (6 bases). This CDR3 is 14 amino acids long. V shed 2 bases and J shed 6 bases, with 10 bases lying between them. Germline V CDR1 and CDR2: SGHAT, FQDESV (reference sequence). The CDR3 region is CASSLQQGAGELFF. DNA for the CDR3: TGTGCCAGCAGCTTACAACAGGGAGCCGGGGAGCTGTTTTTT.

This clonotype was recorded a few times. This sequence joins TRBV2 and TRBJ1-5; D unresolved. The CDR3 runs 13 residues. Germline V gene data show CDR1 as SNHLY and CDR2 as FYNNEI. V was clipped by 8 bases and J by 7 bases, with 15 bases between them. The CDR3 nucleotides read TGTGCCAGCTCGAAGGGTGGAGGACAGCCCCAGCATTTT. It translates to CASSKGGGQPQHF.

The rearrangement joins TRBV10-3 to TRBJ2-1; D is undetermined. This CDR3 comprises 12 residues. Germline loops: CDR1 ENHRY, CDR2 SYGVKD. V was trimmed by 2 bases and J by 9 bases, leaving 8 bases between them. This CDR3 is CAISERGVEQFF. Here the CDR3 DNA reads TGTGCCATCAGTGAGAGAGGAGTTGAGCAGTTCTTC.

The chain links TRBV6-5 to TRBJ2-3; 9 bases fit TRBD2. The CDR3 contains 14 residues. J lost 14 bases, V lost 6 bases, and 15 bases had no gene match. Per the germline V gene, CDR1 is MNHEY and CDR2 is SVGAGI. The CDR3: CASRLTSGTEVWYF. In nucleotides, the CDR3 is TGTGCCAGCAGGTTGACTAGCGGAACGGAGGTCTGGTATTTT.

This clonotype was seen a few times. The rearrangement links TRBV14 to TRBJ1-1; D not resolved. With 2 bases removed from V and 5 bases from J, the gap between germline ends came to 6 bases. The CDR3 totals 12 residues. From germline, CDR1 is SGHDN and CDR2 FVKESK. The CDR3 is CASSQWRTEAFF. The CDR3 DNA is TGTGCCAGCAGCCAATGGCGGACTGAAGCTTTCTTT.

The rearrangement uses TRBV11-2 and TRBJ2-1; 8 bases are shared with TRBD2. V was pared by 4 bases and J by 6 bases, with 14 bases of the junction left unmatched. CDR1 and CDR2 from the germline V gene are SGHAT and FQNNGV. This CDR3 spans 17 amino acids. The DNA of the CDR3 is TGTGCCAGCAGCTCACGACCTTGGACTAGCTATTCCAATGAGCAGTTCTTC. This codes for CASSSRPWTSYSNEQFF.

This clonotype was observed a handful of times. CDR3 nucleotides: TGCAGCGTAGTAAGGGACTATGGCTACACCTTC. As protein: CSVVRDYGYTF. The rearrangement links TRBV29-1 to TRBJ1-2; no clear D. This CDR3 is 11 amino acids long. The V end lost 6 bases, the J end lost 3 bases, and 8 bases lay between the germline ends. Germline V gives CDR1 SQVTM, CDR2 ANQGSEA.

This clonotype was detected only a few times. This chain connects TRBV21-1 to TRBJ2-7; the table names TRBD1, a call not compared with the DNA. TRBV21-1 is a pseudogene segment. The CDR3 runs 14 residues. The CDR3 region has the DNA TGTGCCAGCGTTTCCGGGACAGGGACCTACGAGCAGTACTTC. This sequence encodes CASVSGTGTYEQYF.

This clonotype showed up just a few times. DNA for the CDR3: TGTGCCAGTAGCCCGCGACGAGCGGGGGAAGACAATGAGCAGTTCTTC. As protein: CASSPRRAGEDNEQFF. The V and J genes are TRBV19 and TRBJ2-1, with 8 positions matching TRBD2. Trimming removed 6 bases from V and 5 bases from J; junction bases left unmatched: 12. The CDR3 runs to 16 residues. Germline CDR1 reads LNHDA; CDR2 reads SQIVND (reference sequence).

The rearrangement links TRBV12-3 or TRBV12-4 to TRBJ1-5, with TRBD1 matching 7 bases. J gave up 5 bases and V 6 bases, and 7 bases lay outside the gene matches. This CDR3 comprises 14 residues. In DNA form, the CDR3 reads TGTGCCAGCAGGGTAGGGGGCTTCGATCAGCCCCAGCATTTT. This codes for CASRVGGFDQPQHF.

Ten or more counts support this clonotype. The chain recombines TRBV5-1 with TRBJ2-7; 10 nucleotides line up with TRBD1. This CDR3 is built from 16 residues. Germline V CDR1 and CDR2: SGHRS, YFSETQ. V dropped 6 bases and J dropped 5; count of bases not matched to a gene: 14. This chain's CDR3 is CASTQSGTGVLDEQYF. The DNA for the CDR3 is TGCGCCAGCACACAGTCCGGGACAGGGGTTCTAGACGAGCAGTACTTC.

The V gene is TRBV10-1, the J gene TRBJ2-5; D may be TRBD1 (6 bases). The CDR3 length is 15 residues. The germline V gene encodes CDR1 WNHNN and CDR2 SYGVQD (reference sequence). The V and J ends lost 3 bases and 4 bases respectively, with 15 bases between them. The CDR3, as DNA: TGCGCCAGCAGTGAAACGACAGGATCAGGAGAGACCCAGTACTTC. It is translated as CASSETTGSGETQYF.

The chain employs TRBV6-1 and TRBJ2-5; D remains ambiguous. The CDR3 is 11 amino acids. Germline values: CDR1 MNHNS, CDR2 SASEGT. Trimming removed 6 bases at V and 14 bases at J, with 16 bases between. In DNA, the CDR3 is TGTGCCAGCAGGATGGACCCGAACCCATACTTC. It codes for CASRMDPNPYF.

This chain uses TRBV11-2 with TRBJ2-7; D may be TRBD1 (5 bases). Germline-derived CDR1 and CDR2 are SGHAT and FQNNGV. Trimming took 5 bases from V and 4 from J, leaving 9 bases between them. This CDR3 is 12 amino acids long. The CDR3 nucleotides are TGTGCCAGCAGCGCAGGGTCATACGAGCAGTACTTC. Translating gives CASSAGSYEQYF.

V is TRBV4-2 and J is TRBJ2-2; 9 nucleotides agree with TRBD1. The junction had 12 bases not matched to a gene; V was cut back by 0 bases and J by 7 bases. The germline V gene has CDR1 LGHNA and CDR2 YNFKEQ. CDR3 length: 18 residues. This CDR3 reads CASSQDLARQGGGGELFF. The CDR3 DNA reads TGTGCCAGCAGCCAAGACCTAGCCCGACAGGGGGGCGGCGGGGAGCTGTTTTTT.

V gene TRBV29-1 combines with J gene TRBJ2-1, with TRBD1 matching 8 bases. The CDR3 has 14 residues. The V and J ends lost 0 bases and 8 bases, in that order; junction bases with no gene match: 6. The V gene's germline CDR1 is SQVTM and CDR2 ANQGSEA. The CDR3 protein is CSVEDRQGAYEQFF. The CDR3 DNA reads TGCAGCGTTGAAGACCGGCAGGGGGCTTATGAGCAGTTCTTC.